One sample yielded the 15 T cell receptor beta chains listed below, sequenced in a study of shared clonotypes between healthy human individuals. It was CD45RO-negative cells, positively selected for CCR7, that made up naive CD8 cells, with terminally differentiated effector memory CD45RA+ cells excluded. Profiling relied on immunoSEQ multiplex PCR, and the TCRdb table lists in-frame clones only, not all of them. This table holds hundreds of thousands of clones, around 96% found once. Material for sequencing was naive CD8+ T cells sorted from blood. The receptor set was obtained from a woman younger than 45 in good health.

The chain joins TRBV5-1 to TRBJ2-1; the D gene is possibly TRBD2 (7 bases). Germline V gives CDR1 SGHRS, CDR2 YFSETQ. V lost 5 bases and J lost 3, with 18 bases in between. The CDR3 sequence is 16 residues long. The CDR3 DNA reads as TGCGCCAGCAGGCCGGACGGGGGGCGATTCTACAATGAGCAGTTCTTC. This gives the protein CASRPDGGRFYNEQFF.

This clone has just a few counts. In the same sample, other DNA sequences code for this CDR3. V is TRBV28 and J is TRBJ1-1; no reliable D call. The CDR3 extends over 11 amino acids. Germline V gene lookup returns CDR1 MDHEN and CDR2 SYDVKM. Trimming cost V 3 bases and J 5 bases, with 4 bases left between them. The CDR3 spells CASSLGTEAFF. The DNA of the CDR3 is TGTGCCAGCAGTTTGGGTACTGAAGCTTTCTTT.

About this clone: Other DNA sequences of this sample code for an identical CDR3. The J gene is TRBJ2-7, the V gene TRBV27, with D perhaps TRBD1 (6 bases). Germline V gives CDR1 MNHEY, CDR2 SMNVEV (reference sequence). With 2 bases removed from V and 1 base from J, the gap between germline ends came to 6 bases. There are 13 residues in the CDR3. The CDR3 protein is CASSLGQSYEQYF. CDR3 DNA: TGTGCCAGCAGTTTAGGACAGTCCTACGAGCAGTACTTC.

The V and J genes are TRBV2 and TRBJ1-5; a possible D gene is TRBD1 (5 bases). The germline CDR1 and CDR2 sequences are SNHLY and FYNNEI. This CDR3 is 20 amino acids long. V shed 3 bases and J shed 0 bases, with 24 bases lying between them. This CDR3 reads CASSEWVTGTAVYSNQPQHF. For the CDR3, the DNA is TGTGCCAGCAGTGAGTGGGTTACCGGGACGGCAGTCTATAGCAATCAGCCCCAGCATTTT.

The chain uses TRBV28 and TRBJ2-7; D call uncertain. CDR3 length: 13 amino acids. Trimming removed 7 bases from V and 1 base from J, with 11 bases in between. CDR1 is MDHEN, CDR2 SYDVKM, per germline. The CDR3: CASIWAGSYEQYF. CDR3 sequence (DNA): TGTGCCAGCATCTGGGCCGGTTCCTACGAGCAGTACTTC.

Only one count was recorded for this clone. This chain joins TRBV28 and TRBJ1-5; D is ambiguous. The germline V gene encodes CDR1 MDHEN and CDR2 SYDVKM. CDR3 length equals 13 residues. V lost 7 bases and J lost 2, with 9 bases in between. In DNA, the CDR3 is TGTGCCAGCACAGGTGAGGGCAATCAGCCCCAGCATTTT. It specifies CASTGEGNQPQHF.

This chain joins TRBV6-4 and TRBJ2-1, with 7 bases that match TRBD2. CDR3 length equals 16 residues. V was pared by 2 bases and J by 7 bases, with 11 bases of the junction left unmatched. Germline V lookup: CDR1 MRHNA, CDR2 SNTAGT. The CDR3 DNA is TGTGCCAGCAGTGACCACGGCGGGAGTCTCTCTAATGAGCAGTTCTTC. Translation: CASSDHGGSLSNEQFF.

The CDR3 sequence is CASSEYGSYEQYF. The CDR3 DNA reads as TGTGCCAGCAGTGAATATGGTTCCTACGAGCAGTACTTC. This chain uses TRBV25-1 with TRBJ2-7; D is unresolved. Germline lookup yields CDR1 MGHDK and CDR2 SYGVNS. The CDR3 consists of 13 residues. Trimming shortened V by 0 bases and J by 1 base, and 4 bases separated the two germline ends.

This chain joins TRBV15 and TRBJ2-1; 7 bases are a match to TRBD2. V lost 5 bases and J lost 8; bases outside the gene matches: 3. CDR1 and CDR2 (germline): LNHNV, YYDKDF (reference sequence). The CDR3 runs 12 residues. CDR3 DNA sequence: TGTGCCACCAGCGGCAGCGGGGATGAGCAGTTCTTC. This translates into CATSGSGDEQFF.

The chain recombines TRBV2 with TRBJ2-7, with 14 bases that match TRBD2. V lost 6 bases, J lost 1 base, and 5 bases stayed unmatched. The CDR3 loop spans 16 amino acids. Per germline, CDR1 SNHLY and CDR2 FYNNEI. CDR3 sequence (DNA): TGTGCCAGCAGCGAGACTAGCGGGAGGGTTTCCTACGAGCAGTACTTC. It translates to CASSETSGRVSYEQYF.

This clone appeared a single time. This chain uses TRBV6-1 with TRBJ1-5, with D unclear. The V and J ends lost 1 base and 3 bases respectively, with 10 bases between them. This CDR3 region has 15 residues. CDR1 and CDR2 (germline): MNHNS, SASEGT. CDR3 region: CASSEDETYNQPQHF. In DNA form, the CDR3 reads TGTGCCAGCAGTGAAGATGAAACATACAATCAGCCCCAGCATTTT.

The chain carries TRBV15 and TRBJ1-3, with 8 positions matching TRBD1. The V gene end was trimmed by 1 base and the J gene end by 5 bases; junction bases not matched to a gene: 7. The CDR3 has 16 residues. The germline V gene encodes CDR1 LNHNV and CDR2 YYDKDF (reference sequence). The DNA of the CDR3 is TGTGCCACCAGCAGAGCCCGGACAGGGTCACGAAACACCATATATTTT. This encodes CATSRARTGSRNTIYF.

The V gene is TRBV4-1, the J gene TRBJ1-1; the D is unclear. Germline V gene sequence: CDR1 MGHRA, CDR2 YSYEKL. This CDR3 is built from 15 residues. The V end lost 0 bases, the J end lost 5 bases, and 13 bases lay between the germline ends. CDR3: CASSQDRIGRTEAFF. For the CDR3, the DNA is TGCGCCAGCAGCCAAGATAGGATAGGCAGGACTGAAGCTTTCTTT.

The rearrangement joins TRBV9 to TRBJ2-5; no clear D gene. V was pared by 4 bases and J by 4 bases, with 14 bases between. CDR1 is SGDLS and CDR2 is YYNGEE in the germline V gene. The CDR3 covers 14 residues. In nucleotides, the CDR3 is TGTGCCAGCAGCTCAAGGTCGGTTCCAGAGACCCAGTACTTC. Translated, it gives CASSSRSVPETQYF.

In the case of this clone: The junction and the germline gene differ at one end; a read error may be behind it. The CDR3 region is CASSFPGTEFSF. CDR3 in DNA: TGTGCCAGCAGTTTCCCCGGGACTGAGTTTTCCTTC. The rearrangement links TRBV28 to TRBJ2-7; D might be TRBD2 (6 bases). Germline V CDR1 and CDR2: MDHEN, SYDVKM. CDR3 size: 12 residues.